The entry that follows covers one TCR beta chain sequence. Its antigen is unidentified. From germline, CDR1 is LGHNA and CDR2 YSLEER. The CDR3 totals 17 residues. With V trimmed by 0 bases and J by 1 base, 7 bases remained unmatched. The data originate from a study of shared clonotypes between healthy human individuals. Findings of the study overall: Sampling covered blood only; tissue repertoires likely differ. Compared with memory subsets, naive subsets generally had larger estimated richness. Relative to clonotypes present in all four donors, those not shared had lower generation probabilities.

Assay: immunoSEQ multiplex PCR; the TCRdb copy retains only in-frame clones and omits some. The table includes millions of clones, under 95% detected once. Terminally differentiated effector memory CD45RA+ cells were left out of the naive CD8 fraction, which was CD45RO-negative and positively selected for CCR7. Recent acute infections and vaccinations were absent in the healthy HIV-negative adult donors. The source material was naive CD8+ T cells from PBMCs. This chain connects TRBV4-3 to TRBJ2-3; 7 bases line up with TRBD2. This clonotype was obtained from a man younger than 35 in good health. Some clones in this sample may be carry-over from other donors' samples. The CDR3 bases are TGCGCCAGCAGCCAAGATTTTGGCGGGGGAGGCACAGATACGCAGTATTTT. It is translated as CASSQDFGGGGTDTQYF.